The 6 T cell receptor beta chains reported below all come from one sample, sequenced in a study of T cell responses to AZD1222 COVID-19 vaccine (dated by TCRdb to 2020 to 2022). The protocol used for the library was the immunoSEQ multiplex PCR assay. TCRdb holds this immuneACCESS table with in-frame rearrangements only. Some clones are missing; in checked studies, unresolved V genes explain under half, and the rest has no known cause. This sample gives approximately 160,000 clones in total; about 87% of them show up just once. Together, the top ten hold roughly 2% of the sample. The sample's time point label is to be understood as: baseline before first vaccination. The sequencing here drew on peripheral blood, taken on day 0 of AZD1222 vaccination. These receptors were collected from an adult in good health.

This rearrangement joins TRBV14 to TRBJ1-2; the D is unclear. Germline assignment: CDR1 SGHDN and CDR2 FVKESK. This CDR3 has 14 amino acids. With 1 base removed from V and 8 bases from J, the gap between germline ends came to 14 bases. The CDR3 sequence is CASSQVAGNRGYTF. As DNA, the CDR3 is TGTGCCAGCAGCCAAGTGGCTGGAAACCGCGGCTACACCTTC.

The chain employs TRBV18 and TRBJ2-4; 8 bases align to TRBD1. J lost 7 bases, V lost 3 bases, and 5 bases had no gene match. The CDR3 has 14 amino acids. Looked up from germline, CDR1 is KGHSH and CDR2 is LQKENI. The CDR3 loop reads CASSPRTGRNIQYF. Written as DNA, the CDR3 is TGTGCCAGCTCACCCCGGACAGGGAGGAACATTCAGTACTTC.

The V gene is TRBV28, the J gene TRBJ2-1, with D perhaps matching TRBD1 or TRBD2 (5 bases each). Between the trimmed V and J ends, which lost 6 bases and 5 bases, there was a span of 17 bases. The CDR3 has 15 residues. From germline, CDR1 is MDHEN and CDR2 SYDVKM. The CDR3 here is CASRLGTVVHNEQFF. As DNA, the CDR3 is TGTGCCAGCAGACTTGGGACCGTAGTTCACAATGAGCAGTTCTTC.

This rearrangement joins TRBV4-2 to TRBJ1-3, with a weak D call TRBD1 (6 bases). Germline CDR1 is LGHNA and CDR2 is YNFKEQ. The length of the CDR3 is 15 residues. Trimming left V 2 bases short and J 0 bases short, with 8 bases between. DNA for the CDR3: TGTGCCAGCAGCCAACAGGGGAGCTCTGGAAACACCATATATTTT. Residues: CASSQQGSSGNTIYF.

The chain joins TRBV11-3 to TRBJ1-1; no reliable D call. The CDR3 is made up of 14 amino acids. Germline V lookup: CDR1 SGHNT, CDR2 YENEEA. Trimming stripped 8 bases from V and 0 bases from J, with 13 bases between. The CDR3 DNA sequence: TGTGCCAGCCGAACTAAATCAGTGAACACTGAAGCTTTCTTT. Protein sequence: CASRTKSVNTEAFF.

The chain recombines TRBV19 with TRBJ1-3; the D gene is possibly TRBD1 (5 bases). CDR1 LNHDA and CDR2 SQIVND come from the germline V gene (reference sequence). Trimming took 2 bases from V and 2 from J, leaving 10 bases between them. There are 15 residues in the CDR3. For the CDR3, the DNA is TGTGCCAGTAGTATACCCCAGGGAACTGGAAACACCATATATTTT. Amino acids: CASSIPQGTGNTIYF.